The present T cell receptor beta chain was sequenced within a study of shared clonotypes between healthy human individuals. Study-level background: There were three CD4 naive, three CD4 memory, two CD8 naive and one CD8 memory plates per donor.

On this clone: What it binds is unknown.

The naive CD8 subset, CD45RO-negative cells positively selected for CCR7, excluded terminally differentiated effector memory CD45RA+ cells. Broader study findings: Richness estimates generally favored naive over memory subsets. Roughly 4.6% of naive CD4 clonotypes were common to four donors. Large sequencing depth failed to make sorted-subset sequencing complete, rarefaction showed.

TCRdb's table, derived via immunoSEQ multiplex PCR, lists solely in-frame clones and lacks some. Of about 2.2 million clones detected, about 93% appear once; the ten largest clones hold over 1.5%. CDR3 length: 16 residues. The V gene's germline CDR1 is SGHTA and CDR2 FQGTGA. With 5 bases clipped from V and 5 bases from J, the junction kept 7 bases outside the gene matches. Sequences were obtained from naive CD8+ T cells from PBMCs. The sequence was obtained from a young man in good health. Some clones in this sample may be carry-over from other donors' samples. The chain is built from TRBV7-3 and TRBJ2-1; 12 bases line up with TRBD2. In DNA form, the CDR3 reads TGTGCCAGCAGCCAGGAGGCTAGCGGGAGGGACAATGAGCAGTTCTTC. Its protein is CASSQEASGRDNEQFF.